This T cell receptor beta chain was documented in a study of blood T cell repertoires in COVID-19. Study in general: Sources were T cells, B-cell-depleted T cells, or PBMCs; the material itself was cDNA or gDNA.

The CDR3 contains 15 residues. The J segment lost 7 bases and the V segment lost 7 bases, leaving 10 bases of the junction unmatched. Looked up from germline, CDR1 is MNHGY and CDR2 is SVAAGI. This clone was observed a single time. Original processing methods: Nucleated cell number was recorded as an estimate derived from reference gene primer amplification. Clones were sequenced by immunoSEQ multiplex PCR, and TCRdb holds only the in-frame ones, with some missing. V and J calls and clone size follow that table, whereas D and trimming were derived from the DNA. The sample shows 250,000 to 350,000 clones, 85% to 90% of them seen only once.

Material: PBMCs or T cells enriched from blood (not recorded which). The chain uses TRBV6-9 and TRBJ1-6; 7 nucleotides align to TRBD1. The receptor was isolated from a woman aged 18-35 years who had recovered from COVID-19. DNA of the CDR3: TGTGCCAGCACCCCACAGGGGATTTTAAATTCACCCCTCCACTTT. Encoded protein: CASTPQGILNSPLHF.